A single sample is the source of the 22 T cell receptor beta chains below, sequenced in a study of cytomegalovirus exposure and HLA in healthy donors (dated 2017 in TCRdb). Library prep was done by the immunoSEQ multiplex PCR assay. For the multiplex PCR, a mixture combining 60 forward primers for TCR Vbeta segments and 13 reverse primers for TCR Jbeta segments was used. TCRdb re-hosts the immuneACCESS table, in-frame sequences only. Its copies lack some clones; in the studies checked, an unresolved V gene accounts for under half of them, and the cause for the rest is not known. The sample includes around 180,000 clones, with about 77% observed a single time. Under 2.5% of the sample is taken by the ten largest. Sequencing was performed on PBMCs. The receptors stem from a man aged 55-75 years in good health and CMV-seronegative.

The V and J genes are TRBV2 and TRBJ2-7; D is unresolved. The germline CDR1 and CDR2 sequences are SNHLY and FYNNEI. The CDR3 is made up of 10 amino acids. V lost 8 bases and J 3 bases, leaving 5 bases between the germline ends. The CDR3 reads CASSSYEQYF. DNA of the CDR3: TGTGCCAGCTCCAGCTACGAGCAGTACTTC.

The rearrangement links TRBV29-1 to TRBJ1-2, with TRBD1 matching over 7 bases. Germline trimming cut 2 bases from V and 4 bases from J; bases unmatched to any gene: 7. Germline CDR1 and CDR2: SQVTM and ANQGSEA. The CDR3 covers 14 residues. The DNA of the CDR3 is TGCAGCGTTGAATCCGAGGGGGCGGGCTATGGCTACACCTTC. This encodes CSVESEGAGYGYTF.

This clone was detected a few times. The chain links TRBV14 to TRBJ2-7; D possibly corresponds to TRBD2 (5 bases). V shed 2 bases and J shed 4 bases, with 15 bases lying between them. This CDR3 region has 15 residues. Germline lookup yields CDR1 SGHDN and CDR2 FVKESK. This CDR3 reads CASSQIPTEAYEQYF. The CDR3 DNA reads as TGTGCCAGCAGCCAAATACCGACGGAGGCATACGAGCAGTACTTC. Combining the CDR3 with reference TRBV14 and TRBJ2-7 gives the whole variable domain EAGVTQFPSHSVIEKGQTVTLRCDPISGHDNLYWYRRVMGKEIKFLLHFVKESKQDESGMPNNRFLAERTGGTYSTLKVQPAELEDSGVYFCASSQIPTEAYEQYFGPGTRLTVT.

This clone was recorded a few times. For the CDR3, the DNA is TGTGCCTGGAGTACAGGGGGGGGATCCTATGGCTACACCTTC. Encoded protein: CAWSTGGGSYGYTF. This chain joins TRBV30 and TRBJ1-2; 8 bases match TRBD1. V gave up 2 bases and J gave up 4 bases; unmatched junction bases: 6. The CDR3 spans 14 residues. Germline V gene lookup returns CDR1 GTSNPN and CDR2 SVGIG (reference sequence). Supplemented by reference TRBV30 and TRBJ1-2, the full variable domain reads SQTIHQWPATLVQPVGSPLSLECTVEGTSNPNLYWYRQAAGRGLQLLFYSVGIGQISSEVPQNLSASRPQDRQFILSSKKLLLSDSGFYLCAWSTGGGSYGYTFGSGTRLTVV.

J is TRBJ2-1 and V is TRBV25-1, with TRBD2 identical over 12 bases. V was pared by 2 bases and J by 11 bases, with 4 bases of the junction left unmatched. Germline V gene lookup returns CDR1 MGHDK and CDR2 SYGVNS. The CDR3 is 14 residues long. The CDR3 nucleotides read TGTGCCAGCAGTGAAACTAGCGGGGGGTTCAAGCAGTTCTTC. Translation gives CASSETSGGFKQFF.

As to this clone: One junction end does not reproduce the germline sequence, and a read error may be involved. The V and J genes are TRBV6-1 and TRBJ1-2; D is perhaps TRBD1 (6 bases). This CDR3 comprises 12 residues. The germline V gene has CDR1 MNHNS and CDR2 SASEGT. This CDR3 is CASSESGQRANF. The CDR3, as DNA: TGTGCCAGCAGTGAATCCGGACAGAGGGCAAACTTC.

This clone came up a few times. The chain links TRBV5-1 to TRBJ1-4, with D hard to call. The CDR3 is 14 residues long. Germline V gene lookup returns CDR1 SGHRS and CDR2 YFSETQ. Trimming took off 4 bases at V and 6 bases at J, with 13 bases between the two ends. CDR3 DNA sequence: TGCGCCAGCAGCCAGGAGGGCGGGGATGAAAAACTGTTTTTT. This codes for CASSQEGGDEKLFF.

J is TRBJ2-2 and V is TRBV7-8; 7 nucleotides align to TRBD1. With 5 bases clipped from V and 5 bases from J, the junction kept 8 bases outside the gene matches. Germline CDR1 reads SGHVS; CDR2 reads FQNEAQ. CDR3 size: 15 residues. The CDR3 DNA reads as TGTGCCAGCAGCACCGCCGGGACAGCTACCGGGGAGCTGTTTTTT. Translation: CASSTAGTATGELFF.

The V call is TRBV27, the J call TRBJ2-1; 7 bases line up with TRBD2. Germline CDR1 and CDR2: MNHEY and SMNVEV (reference sequence). The CDR3 length is 13 residues. V dropped 5 bases and J dropped 15; count of bases not matched to a gene: 13. The CDR3 nucleotides are TGTGCCAGCAGTCTGTCAGCGGGGCGGGAAGGGTTCTTC. This sequence encodes CASSLSAGREGFF.

Points on this clone: Other DNA sequences in this sample translate to the same CDR3. V is TRBV25-1 and J is TRBJ2-7, with D possibly TRBD2 on 6 matching bases. Trimming shortened V by 2 bases and J by 0 bases, and 8 bases separated the two germline ends. The CDR3 loop spans 14 amino acids. Germline-derived CDR1 and CDR2 are MGHDK and SYGVNS. The CDR3 sequence is CASSEPGDSYEQYF. CDR3 in DNA: TGTGCCAGCAGTGAACCGGGGGACTCCTACGAGCAGTACTTC.

The chain employs TRBV27 and TRBJ2-5; maybe TRBD1 (5 bases). The V gene lost 4 bases and the J gene lost 5 bases, with 11 bases spanning the gap. Germline CDR1 is MNHEY and CDR2 is SMNVEV (reference sequence). The CDR3 has 13 amino acids. CDR3 nucleotides: TGTGCCAGCAGTTGGGCAGGGTCGGAGACCCAGTACTTC. Residues: CASSWAGSETQYF.

The chain carries TRBV10-2 and TRBJ2-7; 7 bases fit TRBD1. The CDR3 runs 12 residues. CDR1 is WSHSY, CDR2 SAAADI, per germline. After removal of 6 bases from V and 2 bases from J, the junction contained 1 base not matched to a gene. CDR3: CASSQGAYEQYF. In DNA, the CDR3 is TGCGCCAGCAGCCAGGGGGCCTACGAGCAGTACTTC.

The rearrangement uses TRBV4-1 and TRBJ2-7; 7 bases line up with TRBD1. CDR1 and CDR2 (germline): MGHRA, YSYEKL. The V segment lost 0 bases and the J segment 5 bases; nucleotides outside the gene matches: 4. The CDR3 loop spans 14 amino acids. CDR3 sequence: CASSQEWQGDEQYF. The DNA of the CDR3 is TGCGCCAGCAGCCAAGAGTGGCAGGGGGACGAGCAGTACTTC.

This clone occurred a few times. The chain is built from TRBV4-1 and TRBJ1-1; a possible D gene is TRBD1 (6 bases). Germline CDR1 and CDR2: MGHRA and YSYEKL. V dropped 1 base and J dropped 12 bases, with 21 bases sitting between them. This CDR3 comprises 15 residues. CDR3 sequence reads: CASSQGPRGGKRTFF. The CDR3 DNA reads TGCGCCAGCAGCCAAGGGCCGAGGGGGGGGAAGAGGACTTTCTTT.

V and J are TRBV4-2 and TRBJ2-3; TRBD2 matches at 8 bases. Trimming removed 4 bases from V and 2 bases from J; junction bases left unmatched: 8. Germline values: CDR1 LGHNA, CDR2 YNFKEQ. This CDR3 is 16 amino acids long. The CDR3 spells CASSPEAGAFTDTQYF. The CDR3 DNA reads as TGTGCCAGCAGCCCTGAAGCGGGGGCCTTCACAGATACGCAGTATTTT.

This sequence joins TRBV6-5 and TRBJ2-3; TRBD1 might be the D (5 bases). Per germline, CDR1 MNHEY and CDR2 SVGAGI. The CDR3 has 13 residues. Trimming pared 0 bases from V and 6 bases from J, leaving 7 bases between. The CDR3 reads CASSYSGRDTQYF. The CDR3 nucleotides read TGTGCCAGCAGTTACTCGGGGCGGGATACGCAGTATTTT.

The chain combines TRBV28 with TRBJ2-7; 10 nucleotides match TRBD1. Per germline, CDR1 MDHEN and CDR2 SYDVKM. There are 16 residues in the CDR3. J gave up 2 bases and V 5 bases, and 9 bases lay outside the gene matches. CDR3 loop: CASSNLRDRGPYEQYF. The CDR3 nucleotides read TGTGCCAGCAGTAACCTTCGGGACAGGGGACCCTACGAGCAGTACTTC. The variable domain in full, with the rest retrieved from reference TRBV28 and TRBJ2-7, is DVKVTQSSRYLVKRTGEKVFLECVQDMDHENMFWYRQDPGLGLRLIYFSYDVKMKEKGDIPEGYSVSREKKERFSLILESASTNQTSMYLCASSNLRDRGPYEQYFGPGTRLTVT.

The chain is built from TRBV6-5 and TRBJ1-3; tentatively, D is TRBD1 (6 bases). V gave up 5 bases and J gave up 4 bases, with 15 bases separating them. The CDR3 extends over 15 amino acids. Germline V gives CDR1 MNHEY, CDR2 SVGAGI. The CDR3 loop is CASSRSGTLGNTIYF. CDR3 coding DNA: TGTGCCAGCAGTAGATCCGGGACACTGGGAAACACCATATATTTT.

The gene calls are TRBV2 and TRBJ1-1; possible D gene TRBD1, 5 bases. Germline V gene sequence: CDR1 SNHLY, CDR2 FYNNEI. This CDR3 region has 14 residues. V was shortened by 4 bases and J by 11 bases, with 20 bases between the two germline ends. CDR3 sequence reads: CASSAPAGGKGAFF. The CDR3 DNA is TGTGCCAGCAGTGCCCCGGCGGGGGGAAAGGGCGCTTTCTTT.

This clone was picked up one time. The rearrangement links TRBV4-1 to TRBJ2-3; D is unresolved. Germline CDR1 and CDR2: MGHRA and YSYEKL. The CDR3 totals 14 residues. V shed 1 base and J shed 6 bases, with 11 bases lying between them. The CDR3 bases are TGCGCCAGCAGCCAAGTGGCCCTCGGGGATACGCAGTATTTT. Its protein is CASSQVALGDTQYF.

This sequence joins TRBV28 and TRBJ2-3, with TRBD2 matching 7 bases. This CDR3 has 14 residues. J was trimmed by 6 bases and V by 8 bases; bases with no gene match: 11. Germline values: CDR1 MDHEN, CDR2 SYDVKM. CDR3 residues: CASGTIISGDTQYF. The CDR3 DNA reads as TGTGCCAGCGGTACAATAATTAGCGGGGATACGCAGTATTTT.

The gene calls are TRBV5-1 and TRBJ2-3; no definite D call. The germline CDR1 and CDR2 sequences are SGHRS and YFSETQ. The CDR3 consists of 13 residues. V was clipped by 0 bases and J by 4 bases, with 6 bases between them. CDR3 bases: TGCGCCAGCAGCTTGGCCACGGCAGATACGCAGTATTTT. Its translation is CASSLATADTQYF.